The 23 T cell receptor beta chains below come from one sample, sequenced in a study of shared clonotypes between healthy human individuals. Sequenced by immunoSEQ multiplex PCR; TCRdb stores in-frame clones only, minus some. The sample has 550,000 to 850,000 clones; roughly 72% are singletons. Material: memory CD4+ T cells sorted from blood. Subset here: CD45RA-negative fraction. The receptors stem from a woman in her twenties or thirties in good health.

With regard to this clone: This specimen includes other DNA sequences encoding the same CDR3. The rearrangement uses TRBV27 and TRBJ1-2; D perhaps matches TRBD1 (5 bases). The germline V and J ends were trimmed by 4 bases and 0 bases, with 6 bases remaining between them. CDR3 size: 13 residues. The germline CDR1 and CDR2 sequences are MNHEY and SMNVEV (reference sequence). The CDR3 spells CASSSQANYGYTF. The CDR3 coding sequence is TGTGCCAGCAGTTCACAGGCTAACTATGGCTACACCTTC.

This clone showed up just a few times. The J gene is TRBJ1-5, the V gene TRBV4-1, with a tentative D call TRBD1 (6 bases). V dropped 4 bases and J dropped 3 bases, with 13 bases sitting between them. The CDR3 spans 15 residues. Germline values: CDR1 MGHRA, CDR2 YSYEKL. CDR3 nucleotides: TGCGCCAGCAGCCTCCAACAGGGACCCAATCAGCCCCAGCATTTT. It yields the protein CASSLQQGPNQPQHF.

The chain links TRBV16 to TRBJ2-3, with D possibly matching TRBD2 (6 bases). Germline V lookup: CDR1 KGHSY, CDR2 FQNENV. This CDR3 comprises 16 residues. V shed 4 bases and J shed 2 bases, with 16 bases lying between them. The CDR3 DNA sequence: TGTGCCAGCAGCCCCCTCACGCGGGACCTCACAGATACGCAGTATTTT. Translated, it gives CASSPLTRDLTDTQYF.

This CDR3 reads CACREGSAEQFF. The DNA of the CDR3 is TGTGCTTGCAGGGAGGGGAGTGCTGAGCAGTTCTTC. The genes are TRBV30 and TRBJ2-1; 7 nucleotides line up with TRBD2. This CDR3 has 12 amino acids. CDR1 is GTSNPN, CDR2 SVGIG, per germline (reference sequence).

J is TRBJ2-1 and V is TRBV10-3; TRBD2 agrees at 10 bases. The germline V gene has CDR1 ENHRY and CDR2 SYGVKD. The J segment lost 5 bases and the V segment lost 4 bases, leaving 5 bases of the junction unmatched. The CDR3 is made up of 15 amino acids. In DNA form, the CDR3 reads TGTGCCATCAGTGGTTTAGCGGGAGGTAACAATGAGCAGTTCTTC. As protein: CAISGLAGGNNEQFF.

V gene TRBV5-4 combines with J gene TRBJ2-7; D call uncertain. The CDR3 totals 14 residues. Trimming removed 7 bases from V and 1 base from J, with 15 bases in between. Per the germline V gene, CDR1 is SGHNT and CDR2 is YYREEE (reference sequence). CDR3: CASSRAVFSYEQYF. The CDR3 bases are TGTGCCAGCTCCCGGGCAGTCTTTTCCTACGAGCAGTACTTC.

The V call is TRBV7-9, the J call TRBJ2-2; D might be TRBD2 (6 bases). Germline-derived CDR1 and CDR2 are SEHNR and FQNEAQ (reference sequence). The CDR3 spans 14 residues. The V end lost 2 bases, the J end lost 6 bases, and 10 bases lay between the germline ends. CDR3 sequence: CASSLSSGAGELFF. The CDR3 DNA reads as TGTGCCAGCAGCTTATCCTCGGGGGCCGGGGAGCTGTTTTTT.

This clone was picked up many times. The chain joins TRBV25-1 to TRBJ2-1; tentative D call: TRBD2 (5 bases). V was trimmed by 1 base and J by 7 bases, leaving 17 bases between them. The length of the CDR3 is 16 residues. In germline, CDR1 is MGHDK, CDR2 SYGVNS. In DNA, the CDR3 is TGTGCCAGCAGTGAATCCCGGGATCCCCAGTGGAATGAGCAGTTCTTC. This codes for CASSESRDPQWNEQFF.

This clone was recorded only once. V and J are TRBV18 and TRBJ1-3, with D possibly being TRBD1 (5 bases). V lost 2 bases and J 3 bases, leaving 14 bases between the germline ends. The CDR3 loop spans 16 amino acids. The germline V gene has CDR1 KGHSH and CDR2 LQKENI. In DNA form, the CDR3 reads TGTGCCAGCTCACCATCCGGGGGAGGCGGTGGAAACACCATATATTTT. Protein: CASSPSGGGGGNTIYF.

This chain connects TRBV9 to TRBJ2-1; 10 bases match TRBD2. The germline CDR1 and CDR2 sequences are SGDLS and YYNGEE. The V gene end was trimmed by 4 bases and the J gene end by 0 bases; junction bases not matched to a gene: 10. This CDR3 region has 18 residues. CDR3 coding DNA: TGTGCCAGCAGCACTTTAGGACTAGCGGTGAGCTCCTACAATGAGCAGTTCTTC. This translates into CASSTLGLAVSSYNEQFF.

Only a few counts were recorded for this clone. The genes are TRBV19 and TRBJ2-5; 9 bases agree with TRBD1. This CDR3 region has 15 residues. V shed 3 bases and J 5 bases; nucleotides not matched to a gene: 7. The germline V gene encodes CDR1 LNHDA and CDR2 SQIVND (reference sequence). The CDR3 is CASSMGQGGYETQYF. The CDR3 coding sequence is TGTGCCAGTAGTATGGGACAGGGCGGATACGAGACCCAGTACTTC. Filled out from reference TRBV19 and TRBJ2-5, the complete variable domain reads DGGITQSPKYLFRKEGQNVTLSCEQNLNHDAMYWYRQDPGQGLRLIYYSQIVNDFQKGDIAEGYSVSREKKESFPLTVTSAQKNPTAFYLCASSMGQGGYETQYFGPGTRLLVL.

To note about this clone: The sample contains more than one DNA sequence encoding this CDR3. This chain connects TRBV15 to TRBJ2-3; D is unresolved. This CDR3 is 16 amino acids long. The V end lost 1 base, the J end lost 0 bases, and 11 bases lay between the germline ends. Germline CDR1 and CDR2: LNHNV and YYDKDF (reference sequence). The CDR3 loop reads CATSRGRLASTDTQYF. CDR3 nucleotide sequence: TGTGCCACCAGCAGAGGGCGCCTCGCTAGCACAGATACGCAGTATTTT.

The gene calls are TRBV19 and TRBJ1-1; D unresolved. Deletions cut 5 bases from V and 5 bases from J, with 9 bases between. The germline gives CDR1 LNHDA, CDR2 SQIVND (reference sequence). This CDR3 is built from 12 residues. The CDR3 coding sequence is TGTGCCAGTAGTGAGAAGCGGACTGAAGCTTTCTTT. Protein sequence: CASSEKRTEAFF.

The chain is built from TRBV10-2 and TRBJ2-7, with D perhaps TRBD1 (5 bases). Trimming took off 8 bases at V and 4 bases at J, with 18 bases between the two ends. CDR3 length equals 14 residues. Germline CDR1 WSHSY, CDR2 SAAADI. As DNA, the CDR3 is TGCGCCAGCGGGCGCACGACAGAGACTTACGAGCAGTACTTC. Encoded protein: CASGRTTETYEQYF.

The chain employs TRBV18 and TRBJ2-7; D might be TRBD2 (6 bases). Germline loops: CDR1 KGHSH, CDR2 LQKENI. V was cut by 5 bases and J by 5 bases, with 13 bases left in between. CDR3 length equals 13 residues. CDR3 in amino acids: CASSSGGWNEQYF. CDR3 DNA: TGTGCCAGCTCATCCGGGGGTTGGAACGAGCAGTACTTC.

The chain uses TRBV28 and TRBJ1-2; 9 nucleotides agree with TRBD1. Germline V gives CDR1 MDHEN, CDR2 SYDVKM. Trimming cost V 5 bases and J 6 bases; bases outside gene matches: 13. The length of the CDR3 is 16 residues. CDR3 bases: TGTGCCAGCAGTCCCGGGGGACCGGGACAGGGAGATGGCTACACCTTC. Protein product: CASSPGGPGQGDGYTF.

The chain uses TRBV25-1 and TRBJ2-5; D possibly uses TRBD1 or TRBD2 (5 bases each). Trimming took 1 base from V and 2 from J, leaving 11 bases between them. Germline values: CDR1 MGHDK, CDR2 SYGVNS. There are 15 residues in the CDR3. The CDR3 reads CASSESGTPQETQYF. CDR3 coding DNA: TGTGCCAGCAGTGAATCGGGGACCCCTCAAGAGACCCAGTACTTC.

The chain combines TRBV27 with TRBJ2-3; 8 bases align to TRBD1. CDR1 and CDR2 (germline): MNHEY, SMNVEV (reference sequence). V gave up 5 bases and J gave up 0 bases; unmatched junction bases: 13. This CDR3 is 18 amino acids long. The CDR3, as DNA: TGTGCCAGCAGTCCCGGACAGGGTCGGAAGTCTAGCACAGATACGCAGTATTTT. It encodes CASSPGQGRKSSTDTQYF.

In its sample, this clone was seen once. This chain joins TRBV5-1 and TRBJ2-3; D not resolved. Germline loops: CDR1 SGHRS, CDR2 YFSETQ. This CDR3 is built from 15 residues. V shed 0 bases and J shed 4 bases, with 12 bases lying between them. CDR3 sequence (DNA): TGCGCCAGCAGCTTGGCTGGGCAAATCGCAGATACGCAGTATTTT. It yields the protein CASSLAGQIADTQYF.

Only one count was recorded for this clone. J is TRBJ1-5 and V is TRBV28; 7 positions agree with TRBD1. J gave up 1 base and V 5 bases, and 11 bases lay outside the gene matches. Germline V gene lookup returns CDR1 MDHEN and CDR2 SYDVKM. CDR3 length: 17 residues. CDR3 DNA: TGTGCCAGCAGTCCCAAGGGAGCGGGACAGAGCAATCAGCCCCAGCATTTT. Encoded protein: CASSPKGAGQSNQPQHF.

This chain uses TRBV6-1 with TRBJ1-5; a possible D gene is TRBD1 (6 bases). Trimming cost V 7 bases and J 6 bases, with 16 bases left between them. Germline CDR1 is MNHNS and CDR2 is SASEGT. This CDR3 spans 14 amino acids. The CDR3, as DNA: TGTGCCAGCAACTACGACAGGTTTGGTCAGCCCCAGCATTTT. Its translation is CASNYDRFGQPQHF.

The J gene is TRBJ2-3, the V gene TRBV9; D gene unclear. Trimming left V 1 base short and J 0 bases short, with 6 bases between. Germline-derived CDR1 and CDR2 are SGDLS and YYNGEE. This CDR3 has 14 residues. CDR3 sequence: CASSVSSSTDTQYF. The DNA for the CDR3 is TGTGCCAGCAGCGTAAGTAGCAGCACAGATACGCAGTATTTT. Full variable domain (outside the CDR3, taken from reference TRBV9 and TRBJ2-3): DSGVTQTPKHLITATGQRVTLRCSPRSGDLSVYWYQQSLDQGLQFLIQYYNGEERAKGNILERFSAQQFPDLHSELNLSSLELGDSALYFCASSVSSSTDTQYFGPGTRLTVL.

This clone has a handful of counts. This sequence joins TRBV6-4 and TRBJ2-2; 11 bases fit TRBD2. The CDR3 is made up of 14 amino acids. J was trimmed by 7 bases and V by 6 bases; bases with no gene match: 4. The germline V gene encodes CDR1 MRHNA and CDR2 SNTAGT. CDR3 sequence (DNA): TGTGCCAGCAGACTAGCGGGAGAGAGCGGGGAGCTGTTTTTT. Residues: CASRLAGESGELFF.